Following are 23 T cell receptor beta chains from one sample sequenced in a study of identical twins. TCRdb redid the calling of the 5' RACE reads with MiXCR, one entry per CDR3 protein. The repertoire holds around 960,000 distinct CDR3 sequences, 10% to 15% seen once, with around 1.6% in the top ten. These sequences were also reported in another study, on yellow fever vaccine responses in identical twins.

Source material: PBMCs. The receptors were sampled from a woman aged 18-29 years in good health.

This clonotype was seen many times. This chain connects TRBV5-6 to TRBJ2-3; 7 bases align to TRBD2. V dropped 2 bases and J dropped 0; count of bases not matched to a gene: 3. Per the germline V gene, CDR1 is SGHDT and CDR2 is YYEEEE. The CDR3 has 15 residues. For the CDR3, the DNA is TGTGCCAGCAGCTTTGGCGGGAGAAGCACAGATACGCAGTATTTT. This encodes CASSFGGRSTDTQYF.

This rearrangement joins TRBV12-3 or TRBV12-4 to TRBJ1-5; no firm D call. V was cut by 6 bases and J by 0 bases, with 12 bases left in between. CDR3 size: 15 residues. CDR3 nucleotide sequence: TGTGCCAGCAGCCCGCGGACCCTTAGCAATCAGCCCCAGCATTTT. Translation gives CASSPRTLSNQPQHF.

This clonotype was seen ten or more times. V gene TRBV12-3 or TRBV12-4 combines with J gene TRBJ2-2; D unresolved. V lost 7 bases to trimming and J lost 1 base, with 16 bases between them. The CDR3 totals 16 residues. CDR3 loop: CASTTRGRLNTGELFF. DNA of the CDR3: TGTGCCAGCACCACCCGAGGAAGGTTGAACACCGGGGAGCTGTTTTTT.

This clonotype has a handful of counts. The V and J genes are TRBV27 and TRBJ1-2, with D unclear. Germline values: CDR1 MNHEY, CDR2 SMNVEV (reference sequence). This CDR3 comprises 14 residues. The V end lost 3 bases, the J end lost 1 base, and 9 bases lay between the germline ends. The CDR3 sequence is CASSFSSDNYGYTF. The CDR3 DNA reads TGTGCCAGCAGTTTTAGCAGTGATAACTATGGCTACACCTTC.

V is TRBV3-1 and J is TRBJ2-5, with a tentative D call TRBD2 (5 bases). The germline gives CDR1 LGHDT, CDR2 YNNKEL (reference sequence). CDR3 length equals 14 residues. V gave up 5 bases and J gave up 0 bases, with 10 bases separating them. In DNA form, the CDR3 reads TGTGCCAGCAGCGGACTGGAGTACCAAGAGACCCAGTACTTC. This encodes CASSGLEYQETQYF.

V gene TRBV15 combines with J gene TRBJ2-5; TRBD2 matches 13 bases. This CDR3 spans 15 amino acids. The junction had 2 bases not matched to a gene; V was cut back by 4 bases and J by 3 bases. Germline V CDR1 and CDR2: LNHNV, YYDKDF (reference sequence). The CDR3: CATSKGLAGEETQYF. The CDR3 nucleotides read TGTGCCACCAGCAAAGGACTAGCGGGGGAAGAGACCCAGTACTTC.

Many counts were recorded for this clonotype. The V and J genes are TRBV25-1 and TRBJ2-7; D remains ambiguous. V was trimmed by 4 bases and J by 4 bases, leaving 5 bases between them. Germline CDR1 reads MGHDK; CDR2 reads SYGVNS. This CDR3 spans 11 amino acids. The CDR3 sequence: CASSGIYEQYF. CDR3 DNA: TGTGCCAGCAGTGGGATTTACGAGCAGTACTTC.

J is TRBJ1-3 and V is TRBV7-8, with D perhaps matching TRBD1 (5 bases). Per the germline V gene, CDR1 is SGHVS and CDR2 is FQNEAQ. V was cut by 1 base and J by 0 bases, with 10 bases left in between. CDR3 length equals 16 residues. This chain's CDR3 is CASSLGQGTSGNTIYF. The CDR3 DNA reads TGTGCCAGCAGCTTAGGGCAGGGAACCTCTGGAAACACCATATATTTT.

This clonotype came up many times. The CDR3 loop is CASSPSGLAGGGETQYF. The CDR3 DNA is TGTGCCAGCAGCCCATCCGGACTAGCGGGAGGGGGAGAGACCCAGTACTTC. The chain recombines TRBV7-9 with TRBJ2-5, with TRBD2 matching 15 bases. V gave up 5 bases and J gave up 4 bases; unmatched junction bases: 8. Germline V gene sequence: CDR1 SEHNR, CDR2 FQNEAQ (reference sequence). The CDR3 runs 17 residues. The full variable domain, completed using reference TRBV7-9 and TRBJ2-5, is DTGVSQNPRHKITKRGQNVTFRCDPISEHNRLYWYRQTLGQGPEFLTYFQNEAQLEKSRLLSDRFSAERPKGSFSTLEIQRTEQGDSAMYLCASSPSGLAGGGETQYFGPGTRLLVL.

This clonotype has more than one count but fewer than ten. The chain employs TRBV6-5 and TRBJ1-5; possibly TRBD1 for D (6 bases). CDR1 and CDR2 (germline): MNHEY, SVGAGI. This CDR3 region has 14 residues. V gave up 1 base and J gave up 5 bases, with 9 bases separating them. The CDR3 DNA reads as TGTGCCAGCAGTTACTTGGCAGGGGATCAGCCCCAGCATTTT. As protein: CASSYLAGDQPQHF.

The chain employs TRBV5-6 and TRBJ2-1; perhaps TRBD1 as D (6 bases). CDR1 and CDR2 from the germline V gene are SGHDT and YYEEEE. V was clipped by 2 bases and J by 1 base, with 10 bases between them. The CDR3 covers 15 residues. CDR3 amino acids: CASSFPTGSYNEQFF. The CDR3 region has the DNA TGTGCCAGCAGCTTCCCCACAGGGTCCTACAATGAGCAGTTCTTC.

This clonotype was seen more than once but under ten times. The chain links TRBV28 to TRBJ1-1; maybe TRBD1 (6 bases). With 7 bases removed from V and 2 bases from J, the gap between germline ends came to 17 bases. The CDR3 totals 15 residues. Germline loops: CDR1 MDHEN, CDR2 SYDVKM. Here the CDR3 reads CASIFRAGANTEAFF. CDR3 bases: TGTGCCAGCATATTCCGGGCAGGGGCAAACACTGAAGCTTTCTTT.

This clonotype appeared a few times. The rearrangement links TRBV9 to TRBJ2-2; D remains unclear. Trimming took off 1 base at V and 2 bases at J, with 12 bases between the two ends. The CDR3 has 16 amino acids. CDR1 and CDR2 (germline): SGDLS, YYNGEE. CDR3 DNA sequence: TGTGCCAGCAGCGTAAACGTCCTGACCAACACCGGGGAGCTGTTTTTT. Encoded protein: CASSVNVLTNTGELFF.

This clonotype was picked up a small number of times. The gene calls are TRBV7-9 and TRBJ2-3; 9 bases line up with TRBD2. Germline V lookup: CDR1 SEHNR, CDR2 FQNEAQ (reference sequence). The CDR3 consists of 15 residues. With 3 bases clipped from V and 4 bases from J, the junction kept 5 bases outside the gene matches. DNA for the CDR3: TGTGCCAGCAGCTTCGCGGGGGGGCCCTCAGATACGCAGTATTTT. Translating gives CASSFAGGPSDTQYF.

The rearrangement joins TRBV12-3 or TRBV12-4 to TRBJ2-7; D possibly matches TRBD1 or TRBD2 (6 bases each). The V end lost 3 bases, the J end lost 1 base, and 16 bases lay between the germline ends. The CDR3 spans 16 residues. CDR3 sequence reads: CASSLGGAVPSYEQYF. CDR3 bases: TGTGCCAGCAGTTTGGGGGGCGCGGTTCCGTCCTACGAGCAGTACTTC.

CDR3 DNA: TGTGCCAGCAGCTTGCAGAGGACAGGGAGTATTGTAAATGAGCAGTTCTTC. Encoded protein: CASSLQRTGSIVNEQFF. The chain is built from TRBV7-9 and TRBJ2-1; 8 nucleotides line up with TRBD1. Germline CDR1 and CDR2: SEHNR and FQNEAQ (reference sequence). V gave up 3 bases and J gave up 7 bases; unmatched junction bases: 14. CDR3 length: 17 amino acids.

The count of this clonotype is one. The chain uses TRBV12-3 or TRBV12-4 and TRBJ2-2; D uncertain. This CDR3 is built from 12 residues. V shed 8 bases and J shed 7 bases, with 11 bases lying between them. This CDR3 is CASVTPGGELFF. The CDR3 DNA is TGTGCCAGCGTGACACCCGGCGGGGAGCTGTTTTTT.

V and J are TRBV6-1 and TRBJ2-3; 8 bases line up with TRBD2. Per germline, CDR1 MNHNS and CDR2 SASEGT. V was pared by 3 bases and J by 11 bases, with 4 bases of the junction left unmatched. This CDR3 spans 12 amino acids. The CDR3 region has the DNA TGTGCCAGCAGTGAGGGACTAGGGAAGCAGTATTTT. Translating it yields CASSEGLGKQYF.

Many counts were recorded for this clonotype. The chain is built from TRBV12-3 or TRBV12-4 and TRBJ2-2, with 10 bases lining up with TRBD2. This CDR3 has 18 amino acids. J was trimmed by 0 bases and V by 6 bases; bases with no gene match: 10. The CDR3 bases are TGTGCCAGCAGGAGCCCTAGCGGGAGATCCGCGAACACCGGGGAGCTGTTTTTT. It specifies CASRSPSGRSANTGELFF.

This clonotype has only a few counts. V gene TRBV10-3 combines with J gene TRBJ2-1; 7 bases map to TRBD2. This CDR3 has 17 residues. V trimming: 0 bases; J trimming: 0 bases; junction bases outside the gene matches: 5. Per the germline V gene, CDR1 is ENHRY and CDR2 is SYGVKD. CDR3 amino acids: CAISESQRGGSYNEQFF. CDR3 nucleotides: TGTGCCATCAGTGAGTCGCAGCGGGGAGGCTCCTACAATGAGCAGTTCTTC.

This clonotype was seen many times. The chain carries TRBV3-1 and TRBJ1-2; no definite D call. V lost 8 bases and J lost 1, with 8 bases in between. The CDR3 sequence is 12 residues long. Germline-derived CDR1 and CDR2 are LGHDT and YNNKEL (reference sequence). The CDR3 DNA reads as TGTGCCAGCCAGGATCGTAACTATGGCTACACCTTC. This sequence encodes CASQDRNYGYTF.

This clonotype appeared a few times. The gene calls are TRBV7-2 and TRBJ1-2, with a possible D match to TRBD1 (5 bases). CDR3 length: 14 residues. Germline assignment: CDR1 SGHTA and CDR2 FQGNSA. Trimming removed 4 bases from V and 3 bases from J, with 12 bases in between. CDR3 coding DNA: TGTGCCAGCAGCTATCCGGCAGGGCACTATGGCTACACCTTC. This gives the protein CASSYPAGHYGYTF.

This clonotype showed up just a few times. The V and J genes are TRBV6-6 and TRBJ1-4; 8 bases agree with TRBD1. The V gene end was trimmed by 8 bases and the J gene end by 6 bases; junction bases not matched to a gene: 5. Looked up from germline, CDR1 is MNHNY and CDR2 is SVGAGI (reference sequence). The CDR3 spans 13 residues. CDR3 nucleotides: TGTGCCAGCGGACAGGGTTCGGATGAAAAACTGTTTTTT. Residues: CASGQGSDEKLFF.